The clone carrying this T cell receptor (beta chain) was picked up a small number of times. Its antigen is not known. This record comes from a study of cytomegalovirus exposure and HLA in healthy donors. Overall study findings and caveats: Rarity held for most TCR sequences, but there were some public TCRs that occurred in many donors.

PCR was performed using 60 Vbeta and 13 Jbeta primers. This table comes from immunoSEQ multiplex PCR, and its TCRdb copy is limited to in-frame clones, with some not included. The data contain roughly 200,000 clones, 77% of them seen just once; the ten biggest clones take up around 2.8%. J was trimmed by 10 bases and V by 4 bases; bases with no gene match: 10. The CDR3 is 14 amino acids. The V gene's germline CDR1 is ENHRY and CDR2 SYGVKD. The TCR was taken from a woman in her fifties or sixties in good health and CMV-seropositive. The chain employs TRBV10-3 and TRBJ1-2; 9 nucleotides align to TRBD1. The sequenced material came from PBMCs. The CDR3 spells CAISVEPGQGAYTF. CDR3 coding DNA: TGTGCCATCAGTGTGGAACCGGGACAGGGAGCCTACACCTTC.